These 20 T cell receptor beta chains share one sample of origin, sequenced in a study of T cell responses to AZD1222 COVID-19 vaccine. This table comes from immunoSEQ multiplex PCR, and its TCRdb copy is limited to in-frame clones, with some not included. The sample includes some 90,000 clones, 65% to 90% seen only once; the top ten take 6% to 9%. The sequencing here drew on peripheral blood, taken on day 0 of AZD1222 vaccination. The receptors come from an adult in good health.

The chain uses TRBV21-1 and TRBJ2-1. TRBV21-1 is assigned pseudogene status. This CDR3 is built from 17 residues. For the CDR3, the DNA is TGTGCCAGCAGCCATGGGGTCCCCGGGACCCACAAGAATGAGCAGTTCTTC. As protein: CASSHGVPGTHKNEQFF.

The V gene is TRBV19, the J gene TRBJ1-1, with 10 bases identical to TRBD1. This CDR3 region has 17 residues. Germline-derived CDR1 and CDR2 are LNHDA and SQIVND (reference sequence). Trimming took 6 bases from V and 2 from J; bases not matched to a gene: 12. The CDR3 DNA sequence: TGTGCCAGTAGCGCCGGGACAGGGGAGGGAGTCAACACTGAAGCTTTCTTT. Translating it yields CASSAGTGEGVNTEAFF.

CDR3 sequence: CASSLRSELAGDRDEQFF. The CDR3, as DNA: TGTGCCAGCAGCTTAAGGTCGGAACTAGCGGGAGATCGGGATGAGCAGTTCTTC. The genes are TRBV7-3 and TRBJ2-1; TRBD2 matches 11 bases. V lost 1 base, J lost 8 bases, and 13 bases stayed unmatched. CDR1 and CDR2 from the germline V gene are SGHTA and FQGTGA. This CDR3 is built from 18 residues. Using reference TRBV7-3 and TRBJ2-1 for the parts outside the CDR3, the full variable domain is GAGVSQTPSNKVTEKGKYVELRCDPISGHTALYWYRQSLGQGPEFLIYFQGTGAADDSGLPNDRFFAVRPEGSVSTLKIQRTERGDSAVYLCASSLRSELAGDRDEQFFGPGTRLTVL.

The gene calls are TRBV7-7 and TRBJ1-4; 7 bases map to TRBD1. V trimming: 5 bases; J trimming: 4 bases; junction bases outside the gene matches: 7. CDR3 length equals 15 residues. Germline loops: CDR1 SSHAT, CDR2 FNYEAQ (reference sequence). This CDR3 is CASSGGGQNNEKLFF. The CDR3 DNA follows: TGTGCCAGCAGCGGGGGGGGACAGAATAATGAAAAACTGTTTTTT.

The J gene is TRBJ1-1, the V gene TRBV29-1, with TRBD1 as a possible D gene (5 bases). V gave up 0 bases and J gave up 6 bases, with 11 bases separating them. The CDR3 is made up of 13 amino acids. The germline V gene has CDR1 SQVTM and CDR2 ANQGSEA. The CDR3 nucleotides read TGCAGCGTTGAAGATCAGGGTATAGCTGAAGCTTTCTTT. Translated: CSVEDQGIAEAFF.

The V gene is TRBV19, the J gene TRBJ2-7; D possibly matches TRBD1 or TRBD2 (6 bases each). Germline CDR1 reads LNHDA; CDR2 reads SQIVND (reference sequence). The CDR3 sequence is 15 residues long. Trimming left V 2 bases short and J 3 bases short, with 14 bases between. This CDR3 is CASSITGAVFYEQYF. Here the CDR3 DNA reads TGTGCCAGTAGTATAACGGGGGCAGTTTTCTACGAGCAGTACTTC. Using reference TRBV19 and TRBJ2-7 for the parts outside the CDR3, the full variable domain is DGGITQSPKYLFRKEGQNVTLSCEQNLNHDAMYWYRQDPGQGLRLIYYSQIVNDFQKGDIAEGYSVSREKKESFPLTVTSAQKNPTAFYLCASSITGAVFYEQYFGPGTRLTVT.

CDR3 sequence reads: CASSSTGGRGYTF. The CDR3 DNA follows: TGTGCCAGCAGCTCAACAGGGGGAAGAGGCTACACCTTC. The chain carries TRBV5-4 and TRBJ1-2, with 8 bases matching TRBD1. The J segment lost 8 bases and the V segment lost 3 bases, leaving 6 bases of the junction unmatched. CDR3 length: 13 residues. Per the germline V gene, CDR1 is SGHNT and CDR2 is YYREEE (reference sequence).

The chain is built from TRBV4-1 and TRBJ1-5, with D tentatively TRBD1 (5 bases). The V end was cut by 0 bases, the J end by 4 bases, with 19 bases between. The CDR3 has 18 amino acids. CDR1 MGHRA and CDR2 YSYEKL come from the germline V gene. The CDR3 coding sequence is TGCGCCAGCAGCCAAGATCTCCGCGGGGCGTCTTCTAATCAGCCCCAGCATTTT. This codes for CASSQDLRGASSNQPQHF.

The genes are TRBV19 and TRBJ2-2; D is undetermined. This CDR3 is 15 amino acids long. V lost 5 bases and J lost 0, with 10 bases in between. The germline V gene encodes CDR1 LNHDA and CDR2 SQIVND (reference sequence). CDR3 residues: CASSLFGANTGELFF. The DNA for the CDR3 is TGTGCCAGTAGTCTTTTCGGCGCGAACACCGGGGAGCTGTTTTTT.

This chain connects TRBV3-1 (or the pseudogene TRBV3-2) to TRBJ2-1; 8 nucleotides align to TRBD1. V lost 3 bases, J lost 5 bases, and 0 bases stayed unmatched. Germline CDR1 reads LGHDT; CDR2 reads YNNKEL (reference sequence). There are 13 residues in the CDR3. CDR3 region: CASSQTGDNEQFF. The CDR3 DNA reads TGTGCCAGCAGCCAGACAGGGGACAATGAGCAGTTCTTC.

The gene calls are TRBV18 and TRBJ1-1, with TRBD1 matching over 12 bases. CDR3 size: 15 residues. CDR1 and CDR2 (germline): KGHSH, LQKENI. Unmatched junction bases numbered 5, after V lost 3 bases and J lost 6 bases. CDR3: CASSPWDRGRSEAFF. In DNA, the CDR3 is TGTGCCAGCTCACCCTGGGACAGGGGGCGTTCTGAAGCTTTCTTT.

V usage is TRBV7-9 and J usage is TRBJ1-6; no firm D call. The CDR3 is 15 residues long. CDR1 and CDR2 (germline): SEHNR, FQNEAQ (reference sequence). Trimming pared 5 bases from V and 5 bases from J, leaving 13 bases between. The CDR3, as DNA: TGTGCCAGCAGCACAACAGATTGGGATAATTCACCCCTCCACTTT. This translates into CASSTTDWDNSPLHF.

The CDR3 sequence: CASSAQSGTPSDEQFF. Written as DNA, the CDR3 is TGTGCCAGCAGCGCGCAATCCGGGACTCCGAGCGATGAGCAGTTCTTC. V usage is TRBV7-3 and J usage is TRBJ2-1; tentative D call: TRBD2 (6 bases). Germline lookup yields CDR1 SGHTA and CDR2 FQGTGA. This CDR3 is built from 16 residues. V was cut by 5 bases and J by 8 bases, with 22 bases left in between.

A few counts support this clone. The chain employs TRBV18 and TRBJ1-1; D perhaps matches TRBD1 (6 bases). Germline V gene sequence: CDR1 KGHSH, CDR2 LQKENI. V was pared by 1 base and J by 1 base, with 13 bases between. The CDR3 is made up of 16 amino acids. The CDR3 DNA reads TGTGCCAGCTCACCACAGGGGGGTTCGCCGAACACTGAAGCTTTCTTT. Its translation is CASSPQGGSPNTEAFF.

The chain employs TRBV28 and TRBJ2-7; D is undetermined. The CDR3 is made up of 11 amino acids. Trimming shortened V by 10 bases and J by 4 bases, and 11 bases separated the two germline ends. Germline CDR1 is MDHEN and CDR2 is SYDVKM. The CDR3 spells CATVLGYEQYF. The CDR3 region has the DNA TGTGCCACTGTCCTCGGGTACGAGCAGTACTTC.

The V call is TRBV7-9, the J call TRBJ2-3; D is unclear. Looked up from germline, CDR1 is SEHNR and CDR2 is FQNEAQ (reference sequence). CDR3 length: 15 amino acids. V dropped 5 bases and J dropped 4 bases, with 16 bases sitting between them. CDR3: CASSTGPASADTQYF. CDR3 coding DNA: TGTGCCAGCAGCACCGGCCCCGCATCAGCAGATACGCAGTATTTT.

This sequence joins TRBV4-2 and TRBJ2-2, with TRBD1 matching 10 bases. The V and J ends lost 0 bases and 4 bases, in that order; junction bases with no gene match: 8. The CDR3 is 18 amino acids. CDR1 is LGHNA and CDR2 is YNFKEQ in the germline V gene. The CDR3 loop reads CASSQDMMTGGITGELFF. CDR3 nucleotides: TGTGCCAGCAGCCAAGATATGATGACAGGGGGCATCACCGGGGAGCTGTTTTTT.

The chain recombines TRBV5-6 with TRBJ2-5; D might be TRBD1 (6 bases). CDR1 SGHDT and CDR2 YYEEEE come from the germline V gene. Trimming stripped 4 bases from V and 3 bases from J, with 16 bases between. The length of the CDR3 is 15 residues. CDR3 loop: CASSLWTEDKETQYF. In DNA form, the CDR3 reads TGTGCCAGCAGCCTTTGGACAGAGGATAAAGAGACCCAGTACTTC.

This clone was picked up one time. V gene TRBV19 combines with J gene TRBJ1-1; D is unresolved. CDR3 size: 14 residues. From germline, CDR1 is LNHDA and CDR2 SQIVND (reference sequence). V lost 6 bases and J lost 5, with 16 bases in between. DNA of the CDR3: TGTGCCAGTAGACCACCCTACGGGTGGACTGAAGCTTTCTTT. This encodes CASRPPYGWTEAFF.

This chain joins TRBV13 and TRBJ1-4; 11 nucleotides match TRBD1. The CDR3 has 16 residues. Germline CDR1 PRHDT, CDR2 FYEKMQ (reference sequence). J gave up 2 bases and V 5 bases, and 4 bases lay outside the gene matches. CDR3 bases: TGTGCCAGCAGCAACCGGGACAGGGGGACTAATGAAAAACTGTTTTTT. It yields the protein CASSNRDRGTNEKLFF.